The text below deals with one TCR beta chain. This entry comes from a study of blood T cell repertoires in COVID-19. Study background: COVID-19 samples collected from the United States, Italy and Spain covered acute and convalescent phases. PBMCs, B-cell-depleted T cells, or T cells were the source of the cDNA or gDNA that made up the material.

In the study's own analysis: It was from reference gene primer amplification that nucleated cell counts were estimated. Sequencing was performed with immunoSEQ multiplex PCR; in TCRdb, only in-frame clones are kept and a portion is missing. The V and J calls and clone size come from that table; D and trimming were worked out from the DNA. The table lists 110,000 to 150,000 clones, roughly 89% of them singletons. CDR1 and CDR2 (germline): LNHDA, SQIVND (reference sequence). The length of the CDR3 is 16 residues. J was trimmed by 1 base and V by 5 bases; bases with no gene match: 8. The origin of this receptor is a man aged 55 to 70 with active or convalescent COVID-19. The V and J genes are TRBV19 and TRBJ2-1; 7 bases match TRBD2. Sequencing input: peripheral blood. The CDR3 is CASSPGGGLSYNEQFF. The CDR3 DNA is TGTGCCAGTAGTCCGGGGGGTGGGCTATCCTACAATGAGCAGTTCTTC.